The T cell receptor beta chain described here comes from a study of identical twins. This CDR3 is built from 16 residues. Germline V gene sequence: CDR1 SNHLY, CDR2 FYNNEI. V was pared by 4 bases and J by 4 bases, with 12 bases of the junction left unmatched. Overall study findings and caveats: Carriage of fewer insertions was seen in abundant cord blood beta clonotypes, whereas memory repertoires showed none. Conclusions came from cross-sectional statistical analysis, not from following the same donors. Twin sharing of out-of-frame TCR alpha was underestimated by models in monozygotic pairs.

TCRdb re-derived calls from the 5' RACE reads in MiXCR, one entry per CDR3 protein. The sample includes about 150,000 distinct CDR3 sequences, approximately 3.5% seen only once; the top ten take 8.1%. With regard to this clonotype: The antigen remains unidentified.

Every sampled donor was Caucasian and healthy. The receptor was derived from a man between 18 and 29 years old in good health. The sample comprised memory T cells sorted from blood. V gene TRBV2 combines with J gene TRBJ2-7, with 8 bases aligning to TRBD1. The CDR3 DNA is TGTGCCAGCAGTGCCCTAGAGTCGCAGGGGGCGTACGAGCAGTACTTC. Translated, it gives CASSALESQGAYEQYF. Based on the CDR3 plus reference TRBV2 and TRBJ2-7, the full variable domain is EPEVTQTPSHQVTQMGQEVILRCVPISNHLYFYWYRQILGQKVEFLVSFYNNEISEKSEIFDDQFSVERPDGSNFTLKIRSTKLEDSAMYFCASSALESQGAYEQYFGPGTRLTVT.